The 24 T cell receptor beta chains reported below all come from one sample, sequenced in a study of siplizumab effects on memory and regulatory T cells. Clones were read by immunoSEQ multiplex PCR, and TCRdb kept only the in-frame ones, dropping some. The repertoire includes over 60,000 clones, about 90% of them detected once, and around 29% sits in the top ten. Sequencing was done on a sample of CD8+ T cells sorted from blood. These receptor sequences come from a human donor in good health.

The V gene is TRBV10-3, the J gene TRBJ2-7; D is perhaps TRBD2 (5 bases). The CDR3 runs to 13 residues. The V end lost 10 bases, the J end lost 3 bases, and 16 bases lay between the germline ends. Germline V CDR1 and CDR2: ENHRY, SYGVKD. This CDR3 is CAKPGRNLYEQYF. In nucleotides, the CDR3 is TGTGCCAAGCCGGGGAGAAACCTCTACGAGCAGTACTTC.

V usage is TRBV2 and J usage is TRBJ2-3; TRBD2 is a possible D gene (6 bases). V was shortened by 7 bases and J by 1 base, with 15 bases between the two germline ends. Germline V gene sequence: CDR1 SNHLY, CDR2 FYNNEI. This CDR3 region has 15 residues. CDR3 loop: CASTAGTLRTDTQYF. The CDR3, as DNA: TGTGCCAGCACGGCGGGAACTCTTCGCACAGATACGCAGTATTTT.

CDR3 in amino acids: CASSYWTGLSTEQYF. As DNA, the CDR3 is TGTGCCAGCAGCTATTGGACAGGACTTTCTACCGAGCAGTACTTC. The chain is built from TRBV7-8 and TRBJ2-7; 7 bases line up with TRBD1. This CDR3 region has 15 residues. Germline CDR1 reads SGHVS; CDR2 reads FQNEAQ. Losses at the gene ends were 4 bases for V and 6 bases for J; bases not matched to a gene: 12. The variable domain in full, completed from reference TRBV7-8 and TRBJ2-7, reads GAGVSQSPRYKVAKRGQDVALRCDPISGHVSLFWYQQALGQGPEFLTYFQNEAQLDKSGLPSDRFFAERPEGSVSTLKIQRTQQEDSAVYLCASSYWTGLSTEQYFGPGTRLTVT.

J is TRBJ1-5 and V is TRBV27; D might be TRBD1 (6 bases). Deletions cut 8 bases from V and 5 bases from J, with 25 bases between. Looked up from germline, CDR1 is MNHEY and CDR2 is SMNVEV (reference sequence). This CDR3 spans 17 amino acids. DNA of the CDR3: TGTGCCAGCTTACCTTATAGGGGGGCTGATCTGTATCAGCCCCAGCATTTT. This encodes CASLPYRGADLYQPQHF.

The CDR3 protein is CASSAPDRYYEQYF. In DNA, the CDR3 is TGTGCCAGCAGCGCCCCGGACAGGTACTACGAGCAGTACTTC. The gene calls are TRBV9 and TRBJ2-7, with TRBD1 matching 7 bases. The V segment lost 3 bases and the J segment 3 bases; nucleotides outside the gene matches: 6. CDR3 length: 14 residues. The germline gives CDR1 SGDLS, CDR2 YYNGEE.

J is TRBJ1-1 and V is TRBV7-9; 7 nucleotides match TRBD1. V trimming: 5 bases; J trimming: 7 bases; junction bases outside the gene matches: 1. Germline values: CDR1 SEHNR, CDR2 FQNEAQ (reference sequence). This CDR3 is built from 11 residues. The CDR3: CASSPGGEAFF. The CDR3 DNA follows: TGTGCCAGCAGCCCAGGGGGTGAAGCTTTCTTT.

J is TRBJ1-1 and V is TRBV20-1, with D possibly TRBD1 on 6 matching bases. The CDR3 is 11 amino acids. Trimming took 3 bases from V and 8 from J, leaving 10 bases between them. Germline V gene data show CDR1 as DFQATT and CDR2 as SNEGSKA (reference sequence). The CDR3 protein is CSASLTGEAFF. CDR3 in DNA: TGCAGTGCTAGCCTAACAGGGGAAGCTTTCTTT.

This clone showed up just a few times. CDR3 in DNA: TGTGCCAGCAGTCAACAGGGTTATAATTCACCCCTCCACTTT. It encodes CASSQQGYNSPLHF. The chain joins TRBV6-6 to TRBJ1-6; a possible D gene is TRBD1 (6 bases). V shed 5 bases and J shed 4 bases, with 9 bases lying between them. This CDR3 region has 14 residues. CDR1 and CDR2 from the germline V gene are MNHNY and SVGAGI (reference sequence).

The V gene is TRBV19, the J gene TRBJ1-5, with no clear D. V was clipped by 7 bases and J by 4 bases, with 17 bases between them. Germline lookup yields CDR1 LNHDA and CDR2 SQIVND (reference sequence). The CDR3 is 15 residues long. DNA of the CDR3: TGTGCCAGTACTGGTTGGCAGGAGGAGAATCAGCCCCAGCATTTT. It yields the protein CASTGWQEENQPQHF.

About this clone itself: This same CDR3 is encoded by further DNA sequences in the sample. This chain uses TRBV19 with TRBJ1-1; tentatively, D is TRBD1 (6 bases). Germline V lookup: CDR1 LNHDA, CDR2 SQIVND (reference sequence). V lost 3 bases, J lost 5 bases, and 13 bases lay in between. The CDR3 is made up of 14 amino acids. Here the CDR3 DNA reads TGTGCCAGTAGTATTGGGGGCGCGGGAACTGAAGCTTTCTTT. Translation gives CASSIGGAGTEAFF.

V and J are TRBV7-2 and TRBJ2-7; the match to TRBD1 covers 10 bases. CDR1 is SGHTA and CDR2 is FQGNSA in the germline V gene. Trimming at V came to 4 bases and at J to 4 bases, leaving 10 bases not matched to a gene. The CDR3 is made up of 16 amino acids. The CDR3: CASSSTGGAPNYEQYF. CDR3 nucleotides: TGTGCCAGCAGCTCGACAGGGGGCGCTCCCAATTACGAGCAGTACTTC.

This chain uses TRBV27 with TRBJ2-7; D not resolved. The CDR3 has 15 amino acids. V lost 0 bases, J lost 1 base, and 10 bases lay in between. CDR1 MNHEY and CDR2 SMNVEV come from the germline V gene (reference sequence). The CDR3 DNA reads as TGTGCCAGCAGTTTATCGATGGCAGCTTCCTACGAGCAGTACTTC. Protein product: CASSLSMAASYEQYF.

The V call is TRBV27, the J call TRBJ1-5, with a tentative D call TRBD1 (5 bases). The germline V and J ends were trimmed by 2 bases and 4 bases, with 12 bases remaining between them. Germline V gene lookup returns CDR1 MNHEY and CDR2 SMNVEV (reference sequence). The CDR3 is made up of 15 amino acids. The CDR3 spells CASSLVTGQNQPQHF. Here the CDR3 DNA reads TGTGCCAGCAGTTTAGTTACAGGACAAAATCAGCCCCAGCATTTT.

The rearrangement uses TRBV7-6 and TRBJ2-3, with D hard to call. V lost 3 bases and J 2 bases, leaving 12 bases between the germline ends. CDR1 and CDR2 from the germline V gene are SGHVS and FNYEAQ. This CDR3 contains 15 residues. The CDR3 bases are TGTGCCAGCAGCTTGCAATCCGGTTACACAGATACGCAGTATTTT. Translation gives CASSLQSGYTDTQYF. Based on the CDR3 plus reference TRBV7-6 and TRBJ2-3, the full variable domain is GAGVSQSPRYKVTKRGQDVALRCDPISGHVSLYWYRQALGQGPEFLTYFNYEAQQDKSGLPNDRFSAERPEGSISTLTIQRTEQRDSAMYRCASSLQSGYTDTQYFGPGTRLTVL.

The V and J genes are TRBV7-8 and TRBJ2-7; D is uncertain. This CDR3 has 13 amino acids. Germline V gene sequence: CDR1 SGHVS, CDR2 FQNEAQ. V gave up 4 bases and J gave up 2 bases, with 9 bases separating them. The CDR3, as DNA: TGTGCCAGCAGCTCCGACGGAGCCTACGAGCAGTACTTC. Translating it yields CASSSDGAYEQYF.

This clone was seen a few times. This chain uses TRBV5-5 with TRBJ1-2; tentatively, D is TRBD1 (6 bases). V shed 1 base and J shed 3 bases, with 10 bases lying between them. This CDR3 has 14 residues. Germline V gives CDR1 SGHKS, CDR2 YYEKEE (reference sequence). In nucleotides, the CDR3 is TGTGCCAGCAGCTTGTGGGGGGCTGACTATGGCTACACCTTC. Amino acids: CASSLWGADYGYTF.

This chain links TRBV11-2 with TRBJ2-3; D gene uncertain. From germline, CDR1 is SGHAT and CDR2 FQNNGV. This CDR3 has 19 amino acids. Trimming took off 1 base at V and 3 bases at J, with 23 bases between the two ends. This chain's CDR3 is CASSLVLSPRGNVTDTQYF. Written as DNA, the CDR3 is TGTGCCAGCAGCTTAGTGTTATCCCCGCGAGGTAATGTTACAGATACGCAGTATTTT.

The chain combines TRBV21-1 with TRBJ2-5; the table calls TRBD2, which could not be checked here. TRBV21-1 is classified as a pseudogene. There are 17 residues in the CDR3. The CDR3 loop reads CASSKREAGGLQETQYF. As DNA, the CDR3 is TGTGCCAGCAGCAAACGAGAAGCGGGAGGCCTCCAAGAGACCCAGTACTTC.

CDR3 nucleotides: TGTGCTAGTGGTTTGGTCGGAGACTGGGATGAAAAACTGTTTTTT. Residues: CASGLVGDWDEKLFF. The genes are TRBV12-5 and TRBJ1-4; D remains ambiguous. The CDR3 is made up of 15 amino acids. The V end was cut by 0 bases, the J end by 6 bases, with 11 bases between. In germline, CDR1 is LGHNT, CDR2 FRNRAP.

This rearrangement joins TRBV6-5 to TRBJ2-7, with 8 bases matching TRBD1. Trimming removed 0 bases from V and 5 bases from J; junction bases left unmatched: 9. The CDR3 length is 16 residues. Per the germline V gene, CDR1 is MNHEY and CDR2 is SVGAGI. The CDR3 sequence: CASSYSLRQGFNEQYF. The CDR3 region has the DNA TGTGCCAGCAGTTACTCCCTAAGACAGGGGTTCAACGAGCAGTACTTC.

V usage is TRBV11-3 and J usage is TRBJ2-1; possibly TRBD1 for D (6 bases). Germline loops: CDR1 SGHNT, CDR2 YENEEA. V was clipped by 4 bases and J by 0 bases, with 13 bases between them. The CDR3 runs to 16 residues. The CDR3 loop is CASSSYREGSYNEQFF. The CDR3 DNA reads TGTGCCAGCAGCTCGTACAGGGAAGGCTCCTACAATGAGCAGTTCTTC.

CDR3 sequence: CASSLSTDTQYF. Here the CDR3 DNA reads TGTGCCAGCAGCTTATCAACAGATACGCAGTATTTT. This chain uses TRBV7-8 with TRBJ2-3; no clear D gene. V was pared by 2 bases and J by 3 bases, with 3 bases between. This CDR3 is built from 12 residues. From germline, CDR1 is SGHVS and CDR2 FQNEAQ.

For the CDR3, the DNA is TGCGCCAGCAGCTTGTCGGAGAACACTGAAGCTTTCTTT. Protein product: CASSLSENTEAFF. V gene TRBV5-1 combines with J gene TRBJ1-1; no reliable D call. Trimming cost V 1 base and J 1 base, with 5 bases left between them. Per the germline V gene, CDR1 is SGHRS and CDR2 is YFSETQ. The CDR3 has 13 amino acids.

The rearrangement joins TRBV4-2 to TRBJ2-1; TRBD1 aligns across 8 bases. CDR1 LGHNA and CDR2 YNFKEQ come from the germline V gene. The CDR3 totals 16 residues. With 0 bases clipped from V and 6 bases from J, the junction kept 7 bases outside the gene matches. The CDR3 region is CASSQDLGTGFNEQFF. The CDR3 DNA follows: TGTGCCAGCAGCCAAGATCTTGGGACAGGCTTCAATGAGCAGTTCTTC.